This entry is about one T cell receptor beta chain. The antigen is unknown. Study-wide points: Tumor Treg TCRs overlapped most with tumor naive CD4+ cells. The TCR gene usage of tumor memory CD4+ T cells clustered together with blood and lymph node memory CD4+ cells and with lymph node naive CD4+ cells.

Naive CD4+ cells had CD25+ Tregs removed. After constant-region reverse-primer amplification, full-length variable regions underwent semi-nested PCR with Nested Universal Primer A. MiXCR was run by TCRdb on the 5' RACE reads, yielding one entry per CDR3 protein. The sample has around 30,000 distinct CDR3 sequences; roughly 24% are singletons. The material sequenced was naive CD4+ T cells sorted from a lymph node. Documented subset: naive CD4+ T cells, CD4+CD45RA+CD25-. The TCR was taken from a female donor with breast cancer.

The CDR3 reads CASSYSGQGVNEQFF. The CDR3 coding sequence is TGTGCCAGCAGTTACTCGGGACAGGGGGTCAATGAGCAGTTCTTC. This rearrangement joins TRBV6-5 to TRBJ2-1, with 11 bases that match TRBD1. The CDR3 consists of 15 residues. Trimming removed 0 bases from V and 6 bases from J; junction bases left unmatched: 1. CDR1 MNHEY and CDR2 SVGAGI come from the germline V gene.